This entry features one T cell receptor beta chain sequence. This record comes from a study of cytomegalovirus exposure and HLA in healthy donors. Study as a whole: Out of approximately 170 million T cells, an earlier analysis found over 90 million unique TCR beta sequences in total.

Germline V CDR1 and CDR2: MNHEY, SMNVEV (reference sequence). After removal of 3 bases from V and 2 bases from J, the junction contained 4 bases not matched to a gene. The length of the CDR3 is 14 residues. It was with 60 Vbeta and 13 Jbeta primers that the PCR ran. Generated by immunoSEQ multiplex PCR, the TCRdb table keeps only in-frame clones and is missing some. The sample yields 180,000 or so clones, about 80% seen once. The specimen sequenced was PBMCs. This sequence was found in a woman aged 45 to 65 in good health and CMV-seronegative. This chain joins TRBV27 and TRBJ2-7; 7 bases fit TRBD1. The CDR3 spells CASSFLGQTYEQYF. CDR3 coding DNA: TGTGCCAGCAGTTTTTTGGGACAGACCTACGAGCAGTACTTC.